Given below is one TCR beta chain in context. Its specificity is unknown. This may be a read error: a much more frequent sequence differs by one nucleotide. This entry belongs to a study of tumor-infiltrating lymphocytes in primary liver carcinoma. Trimming cost V 5 bases and J 6 bases; bases outside gene matches: 10. The CDR3 runs 15 residues. Synthesis of TCR beta cDNA was carried out from 450 to 500 ng total RNA with a constant-region primer. Three nested multiplex PCR rounds of slightly modified ARM-PCR generated TCR beta libraries. TRBV1-TRBV30 forward primers paired with a C-beta reverse primer drove the first two PCR rounds, about 9 cycles each. TCRdb re-derived calls from the multiplex PCR reads in MiXCR, one entry per CDR3 protein. Of 300,000 to 350,000 distinct CDR3 sequences listed, 65% are singletons. Notes on the study in general: Tumors carried a top-250-clone fraction significantly exceeding that of blood (p = 0.039). Relative to tumor region pairs, the tumor-adjacent and tumor-blood pairs showed overlap that was lower.

Researchers drew blood RNA from unsorted whole blood and extracted germline DNA as well. The chain employs TRBV12-3 or TRBV12-4 and TRBJ2-1, with TRBD2 identical over 7 bases. The sequencing input was peripheral blood. The sequence was obtained from a middle-aged man with primary liver carcinoma and hepatitis B virus infection. The chain's CDR3 is CASSLKRDLLNEQFF. The CDR3 nucleotides are TGTGCCAGCAGTCTCAAGCGGGATCTCCTCAATGAGCAGTTCTTC.